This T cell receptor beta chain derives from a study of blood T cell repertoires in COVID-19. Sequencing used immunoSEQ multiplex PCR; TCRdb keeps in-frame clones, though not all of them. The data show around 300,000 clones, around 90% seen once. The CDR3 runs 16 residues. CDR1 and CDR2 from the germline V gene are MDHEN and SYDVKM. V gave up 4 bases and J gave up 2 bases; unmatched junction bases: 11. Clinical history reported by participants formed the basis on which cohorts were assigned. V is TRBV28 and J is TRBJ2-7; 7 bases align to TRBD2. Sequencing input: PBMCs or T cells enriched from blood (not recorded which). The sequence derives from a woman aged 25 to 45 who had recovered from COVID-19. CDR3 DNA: TGTGCCAGCAGTTCTGCAGGCGGACTAGGAACCTACGAGCAGTACTTC. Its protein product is CASSSAGGLGTYEQYF.